This T cell receptor beta chain was captured in a study of OX40 agonist ivuxolimab in advanced cancers. At the level of the whole study: Ivuxolimab was an agonistic, fully human IgG2 monoclonal antibody directed against OX40 (CD134), a costimulatory receptor. Intravenous ivuxolimab was administered to patients every 2 weeks at six dose levels: 0.01, 0.1, 0.3, 1.5, 3 and 10 mg/kg. Among the roughly 54 dose-escalation patients, 19 had hepatocellular carcinoma, some 15 melanoma, 9 renal cell carcinoma and 9 head and neck cancer. In the dose-escalation cohort, more than 75% of patients were male, and the mean age was approximately 60 years, with a range of roughly 23 to 85. Prior anti-PD-1, anti-PD-L1 or anti-CTLA-4 therapy was permitted, and checkpoint inhibitors had been received by about 44% of dose-escalation patients. Partial responses occurred in three dose-escalation patients, of whom one had hepatocellular carcinoma and two had cutaneous melanoma. Peripheral TCRbeta sequencing was intended to test whether TCR sequence diversity was altered and clonal T-cell expansion was caused by ivuxolimab. The paper covers the monotherapy dose-escalation part of the phase I ivuxolimab trial, which included N of about 50 patients.

Genomic DNA was isolated from the sorted cells so that the TCRbeta CDR3 region could be sequenced. TCRbeta CDR3 regions were sequenced using the immunoSEQ Assay. TCRdb mirrors the immuneACCESS table, restricted to in-frame sequences. Some clones are absent from its copies; in checked studies, under half trace to an unresolved V gene, and the reason for the others is unknown. Across this sample there are 50,000 to 65,000 clones, with around nine tenths seen only once. Clones ranked in the top ten supply roughly 1.1% of the sample. The germline V gene (reference sequence) sets CDR1 to MNHEY and CDR2 to SMNVEV. The CDR3 numbers 14 residues from cysteine through phenylalanine. Only CDR3 DNA is held: 42 bases, read in frame from base 1. V was cut back by 3 bases and J by 3 bases, leaving a gap of 11 bases between them. Regarding this clone: Its antigen is not yet known. The record has no base qualities; no much larger clone is one base away.

On the study overall, not on this receptor specifically: In partial responders in the 0.1-3.0 mg/kg groups, normalized peripheral clonal expansion was found to be among the lowest, especially among CD8+ T cells. After ivuxolimab, CD8+ T cells had more expanded clones than CD4+ T cells on average. At doses of 0.1 to 3.0 mg/kg, clonal expansion of both CD4+ and CD8+ T cells in blood was seen between baseline and week 6. Low levels of normalized T-cell clonal expansion were also seen in some nonresponding patients. Which antigens the clonally expanded peripheral T cells were specific for was not determined.

Patients with a history of autoimmune disease or receiving systemic immunosuppression were excluded from the trial. In every dose cohort, peripheral blood was drawn for TCR sequencing at baseline, cycle 4 day 1, and cycle 7 day 1. Samples came from an open-label, multicenter, first-in-human phase I dose-escalation trial of ivuxolimab. Adults with locally advanced or metastatic melanoma, renal cell carcinoma, hepatocellular carcinoma or head and neck squamous cell carcinoma were enrolled in the trial. Before TCR sequencing, CD4+ T cells and CD8+ T cells from peripheral blood were sorted into separate populations.

The sequence joins TRBV27 to TRBJ2-5; the D assignment is uncertain and may be TRBD1 or TRBD2, with 5 bases supporting each. The clonotype comes from an adult with an advanced solid tumor such as melanoma, head and neck, liver or kidney cancer. The material sequenced was CD4+ or CD8+ T cells sorted from blood, taken in a trial of the OX40 agonist ivuxolimab. The base sequence is TGTGCCAGCAGTTTTAGGAGGACAAAAGAGACCCAGTACTTC. This yields the protein CASSFRRTKETQYF.